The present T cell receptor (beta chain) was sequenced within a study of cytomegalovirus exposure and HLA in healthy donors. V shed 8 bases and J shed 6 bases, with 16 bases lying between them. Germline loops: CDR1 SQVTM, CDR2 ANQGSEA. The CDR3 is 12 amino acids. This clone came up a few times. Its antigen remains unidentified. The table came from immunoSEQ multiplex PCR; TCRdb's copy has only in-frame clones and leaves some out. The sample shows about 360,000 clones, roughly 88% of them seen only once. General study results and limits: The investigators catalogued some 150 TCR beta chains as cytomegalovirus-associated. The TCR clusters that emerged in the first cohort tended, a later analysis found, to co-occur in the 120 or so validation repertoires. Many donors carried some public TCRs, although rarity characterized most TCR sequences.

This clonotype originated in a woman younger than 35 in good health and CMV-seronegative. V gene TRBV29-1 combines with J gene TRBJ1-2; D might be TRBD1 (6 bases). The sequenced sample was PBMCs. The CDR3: CSTPGGGHGYTF. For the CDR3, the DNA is TGCAGCACCCCTGGGGGGGGCCATGGCTACACCTTC.